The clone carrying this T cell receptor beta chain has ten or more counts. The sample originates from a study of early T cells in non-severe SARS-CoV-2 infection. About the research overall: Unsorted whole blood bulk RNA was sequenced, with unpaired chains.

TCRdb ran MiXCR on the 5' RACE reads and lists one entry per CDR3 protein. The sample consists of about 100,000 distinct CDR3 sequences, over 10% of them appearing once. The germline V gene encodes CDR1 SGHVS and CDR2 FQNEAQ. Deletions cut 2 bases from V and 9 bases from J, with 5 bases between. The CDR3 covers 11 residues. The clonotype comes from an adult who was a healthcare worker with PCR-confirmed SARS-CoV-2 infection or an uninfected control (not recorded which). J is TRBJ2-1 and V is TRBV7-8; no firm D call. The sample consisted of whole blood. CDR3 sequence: CASSLFAEQFF. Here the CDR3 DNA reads TGTGCCAGCAGCTTATTCGCTGAGCAGTTCTTC.